One sample yielded the 3 T cell receptor beta chains listed below, sequenced in a study of T-cell reconstitution after alpha-beta-depleted transplantation in children. Preparation of the TCRbeta library involved a method that used unique molecular identifiers. TCRdb analysed the PCR reads with MiXCR anew, one entry per CDR3 protein. The sample includes some 550,000 distinct CDR3 sequences, 23% seen only once; the top ten take around 14%. Sample: PBMCs, mostly from graft donor cells, taken 360 days after TCRalphabeta/CD19-depleted stem cell transplant. The source of these receptors is a boy under two years old who had a stem cell transplant for acute myeloid leukemia, so the T cells may come from the graft donor.

This clonotype showed up just a few times. This chain links TRBV20-1 with TRBJ2-6, with a possible D match to TRBD1 (6 bases). With 5 bases removed from V and 4 bases from J, the gap between germline ends came to 12 bases. CDR1 and CDR2 (germline): DFQATT, SNEGSKA (reference sequence). The CDR3 totals 14 residues. The chain's CDR3 is CSASNRAGANVLTF. CDR3 DNA sequence: TGCAGTGCTTCTAACAGGGCCGGGGCCAACGTCCTGACTTTC.

This clonotype appeared many times. The V and J genes are TRBV18 and TRBJ2-5; D is possibly TRBD2 (6 bases). V was trimmed by 0 bases and J by 5 bases, leaving 13 bases between them. CDR1 and CDR2 (germline): KGHSH, LQKENI. The CDR3 length is 15 residues. CDR3 sequence reads: CASSPPDVRGETQYF. The CDR3 nucleotides are TGTGCCAGCTCACCACCGGACGTTCGGGGGGAGACCCAGTACTTC. Using reference TRBV18 and TRBJ2-5 for the parts outside the CDR3, the full variable domain is NAGVMQNPRHLVRRRGQEARLRCSPMKGHSHVYWYRQLPEEGLKFMVYLQKENIIDESGMPKERFSAEFPKEGPSILRIQQVVRGDSAAYFCASSPPDVRGETQYFGPGTRLLVL.

The chain combines TRBV6-1 with TRBJ2-7; the match to TRBD2 covers 13 bases. The CDR3 length is 18 residues. Germline CDR1 and CDR2: MNHNS and SASEGT. Trimming took 7 bases from V and 3 from J; bases not matched to a gene: 15. CDR3 protein: CASNNKGPGLAGVYEQYV. The DNA of the CDR3 is TGTGCCAGCAACAATAAGGGCCCCGGACTAGCGGGGGTCTACGAGCAGTACGTC.